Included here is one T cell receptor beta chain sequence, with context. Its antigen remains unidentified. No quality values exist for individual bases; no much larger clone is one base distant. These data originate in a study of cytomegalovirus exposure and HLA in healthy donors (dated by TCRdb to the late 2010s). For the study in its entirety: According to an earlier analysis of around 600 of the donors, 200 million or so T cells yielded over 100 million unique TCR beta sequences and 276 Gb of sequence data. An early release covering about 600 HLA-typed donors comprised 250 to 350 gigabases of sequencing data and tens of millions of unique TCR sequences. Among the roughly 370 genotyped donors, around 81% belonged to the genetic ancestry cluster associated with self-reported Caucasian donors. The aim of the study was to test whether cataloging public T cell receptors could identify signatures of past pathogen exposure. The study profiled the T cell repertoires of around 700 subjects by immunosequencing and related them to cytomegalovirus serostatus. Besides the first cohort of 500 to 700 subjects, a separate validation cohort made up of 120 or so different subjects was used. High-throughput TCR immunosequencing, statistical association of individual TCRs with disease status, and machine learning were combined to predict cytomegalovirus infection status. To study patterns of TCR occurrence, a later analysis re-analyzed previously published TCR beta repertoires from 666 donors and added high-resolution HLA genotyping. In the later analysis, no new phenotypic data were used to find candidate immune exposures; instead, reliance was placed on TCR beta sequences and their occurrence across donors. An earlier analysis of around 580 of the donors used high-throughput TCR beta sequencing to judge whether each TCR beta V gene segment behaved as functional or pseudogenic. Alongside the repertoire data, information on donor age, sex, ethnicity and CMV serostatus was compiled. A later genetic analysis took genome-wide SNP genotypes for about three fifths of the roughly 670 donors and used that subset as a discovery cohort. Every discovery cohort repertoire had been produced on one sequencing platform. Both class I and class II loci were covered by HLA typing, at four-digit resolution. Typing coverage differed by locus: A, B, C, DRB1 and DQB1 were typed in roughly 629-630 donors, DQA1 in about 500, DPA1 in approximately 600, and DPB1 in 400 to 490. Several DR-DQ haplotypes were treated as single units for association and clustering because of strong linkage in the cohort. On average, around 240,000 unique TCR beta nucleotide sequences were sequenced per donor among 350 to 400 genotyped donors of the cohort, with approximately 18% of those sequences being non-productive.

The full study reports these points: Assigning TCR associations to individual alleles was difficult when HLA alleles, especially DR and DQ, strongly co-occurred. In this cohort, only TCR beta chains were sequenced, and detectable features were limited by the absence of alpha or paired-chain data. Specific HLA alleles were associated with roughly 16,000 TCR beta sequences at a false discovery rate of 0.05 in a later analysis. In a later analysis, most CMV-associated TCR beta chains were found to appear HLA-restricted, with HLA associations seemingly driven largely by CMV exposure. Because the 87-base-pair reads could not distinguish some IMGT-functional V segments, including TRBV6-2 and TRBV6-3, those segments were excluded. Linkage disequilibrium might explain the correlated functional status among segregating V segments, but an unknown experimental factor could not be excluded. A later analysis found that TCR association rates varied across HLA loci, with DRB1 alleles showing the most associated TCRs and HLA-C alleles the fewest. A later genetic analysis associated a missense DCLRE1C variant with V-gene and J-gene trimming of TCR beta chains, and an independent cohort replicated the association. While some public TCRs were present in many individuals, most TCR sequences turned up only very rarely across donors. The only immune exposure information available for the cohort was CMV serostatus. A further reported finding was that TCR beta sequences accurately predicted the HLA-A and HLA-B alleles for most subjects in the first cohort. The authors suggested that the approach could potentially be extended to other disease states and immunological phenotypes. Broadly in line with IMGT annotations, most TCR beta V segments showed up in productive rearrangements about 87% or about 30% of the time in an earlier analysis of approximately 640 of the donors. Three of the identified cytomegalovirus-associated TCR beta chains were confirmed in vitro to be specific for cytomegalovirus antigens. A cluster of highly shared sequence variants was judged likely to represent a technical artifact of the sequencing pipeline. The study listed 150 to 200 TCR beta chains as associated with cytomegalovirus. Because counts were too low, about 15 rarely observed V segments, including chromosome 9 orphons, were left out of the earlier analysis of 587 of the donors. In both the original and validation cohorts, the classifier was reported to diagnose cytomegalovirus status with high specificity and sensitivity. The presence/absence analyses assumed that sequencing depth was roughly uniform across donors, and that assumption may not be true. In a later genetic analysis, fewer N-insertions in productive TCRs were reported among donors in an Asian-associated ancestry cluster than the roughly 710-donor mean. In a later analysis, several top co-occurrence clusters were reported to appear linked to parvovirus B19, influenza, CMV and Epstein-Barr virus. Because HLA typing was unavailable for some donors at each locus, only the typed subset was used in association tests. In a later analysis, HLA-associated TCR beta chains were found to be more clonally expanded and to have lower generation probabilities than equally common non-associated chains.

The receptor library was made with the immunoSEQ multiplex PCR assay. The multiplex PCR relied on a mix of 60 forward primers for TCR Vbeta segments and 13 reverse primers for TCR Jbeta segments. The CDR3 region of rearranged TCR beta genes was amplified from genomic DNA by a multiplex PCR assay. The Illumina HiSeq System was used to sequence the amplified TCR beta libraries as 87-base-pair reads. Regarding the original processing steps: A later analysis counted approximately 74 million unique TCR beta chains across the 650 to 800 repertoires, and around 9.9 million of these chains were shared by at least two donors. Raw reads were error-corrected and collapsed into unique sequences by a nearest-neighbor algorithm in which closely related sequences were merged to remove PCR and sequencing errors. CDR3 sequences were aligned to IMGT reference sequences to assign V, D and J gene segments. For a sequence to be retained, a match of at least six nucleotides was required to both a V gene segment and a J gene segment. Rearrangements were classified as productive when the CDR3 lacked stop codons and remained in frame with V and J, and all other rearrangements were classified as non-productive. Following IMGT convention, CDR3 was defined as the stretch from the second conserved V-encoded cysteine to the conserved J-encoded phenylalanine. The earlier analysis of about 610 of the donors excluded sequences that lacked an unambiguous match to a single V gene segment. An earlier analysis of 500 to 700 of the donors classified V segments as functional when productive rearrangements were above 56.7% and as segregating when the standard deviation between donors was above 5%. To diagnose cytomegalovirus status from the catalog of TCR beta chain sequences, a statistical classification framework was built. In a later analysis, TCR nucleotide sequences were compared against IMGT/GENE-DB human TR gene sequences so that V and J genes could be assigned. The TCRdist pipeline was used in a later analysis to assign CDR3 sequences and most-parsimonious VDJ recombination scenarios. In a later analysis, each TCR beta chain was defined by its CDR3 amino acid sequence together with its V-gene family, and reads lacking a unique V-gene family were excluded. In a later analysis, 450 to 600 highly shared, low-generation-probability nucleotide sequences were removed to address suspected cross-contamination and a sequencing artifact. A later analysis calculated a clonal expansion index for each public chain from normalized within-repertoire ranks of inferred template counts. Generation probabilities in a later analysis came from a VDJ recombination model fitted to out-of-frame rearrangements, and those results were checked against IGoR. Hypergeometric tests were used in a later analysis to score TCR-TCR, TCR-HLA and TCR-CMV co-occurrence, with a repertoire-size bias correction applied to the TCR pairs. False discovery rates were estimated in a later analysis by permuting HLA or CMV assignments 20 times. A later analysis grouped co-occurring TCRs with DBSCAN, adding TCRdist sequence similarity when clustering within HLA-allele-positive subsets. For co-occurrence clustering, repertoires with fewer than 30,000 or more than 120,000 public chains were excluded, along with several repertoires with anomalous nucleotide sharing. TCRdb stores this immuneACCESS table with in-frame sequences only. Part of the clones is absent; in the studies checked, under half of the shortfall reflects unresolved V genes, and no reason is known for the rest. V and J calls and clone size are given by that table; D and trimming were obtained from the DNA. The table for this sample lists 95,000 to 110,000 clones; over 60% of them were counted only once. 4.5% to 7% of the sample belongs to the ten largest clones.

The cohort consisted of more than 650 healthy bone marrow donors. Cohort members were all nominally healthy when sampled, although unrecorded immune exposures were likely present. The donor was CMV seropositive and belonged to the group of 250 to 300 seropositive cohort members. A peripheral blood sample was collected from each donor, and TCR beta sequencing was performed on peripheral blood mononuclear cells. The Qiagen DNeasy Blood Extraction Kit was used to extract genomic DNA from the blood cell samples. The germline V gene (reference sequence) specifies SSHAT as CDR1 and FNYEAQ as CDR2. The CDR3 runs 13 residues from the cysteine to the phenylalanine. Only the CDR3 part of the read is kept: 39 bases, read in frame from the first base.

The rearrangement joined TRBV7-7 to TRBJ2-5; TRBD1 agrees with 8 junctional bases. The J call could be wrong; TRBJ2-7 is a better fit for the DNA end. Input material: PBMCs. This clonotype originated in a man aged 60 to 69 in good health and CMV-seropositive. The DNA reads TGTGCCAGCAGCTTACAGGGGGCGAACGAGCAGTACTTC. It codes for CASSLQGANEQYF.